This T cell receptor beta chain is drawn from a study of blood T cell repertoires in COVID-19. Study information: T cells, B-cell-depleted T cells, or PBMCs supplied cDNA or gDNA.

TCRdb's copy holds only in-frame clones and misses some; the assay was immunoSEQ multiplex PCR. This repertoire shows 45,000 to 50,000 clones, about four fifths found once; its top ten account for 7% to 7.5%. The sequence was collected from a man in his forties with acute or convalescent COVID-19. Material: peripheral blood.

This chain's CDR3 is CASSPTQHRVGKLFF. Here the CDR3 DNA reads TGTGCCAGCAGTCCGACCCAACACAGGGTGGGGAAACTGTTTTTT. The chain joins TRBV27 to TRBJ1-4; perhaps TRBD1 as D (6 bases). CDR3 length: 15 amino acids. Germline V CDR1 and CDR2: MNHEY, SMNVEV (reference sequence). The V gene lost 5 bases and the J gene lost 11 bases, with 21 bases spanning the gap. Full variable domain (rest looked up from reference TRBV27 and TRBJ1-4): EAQVTQNPRYLITVTGKKLTVTCSQNMNHEYMSWYRQDPGLGLRQIYYSMNVEVTDKGDVPEGYKVSRKEKRNFPLILESPSPNQTSLYFCASSPTQHRVGKLFFGSGTQLSVL.